The 21 T cell receptor beta chains in this list originate from one sample, sequenced in a study of OX40 agonist ivuxolimab in advanced cancers. The assay was immunoSEQ multiplex PCR, and TCRdb's table has in-frame clones only and misses some. This table holds approximately 82,000 clones, roughly 92% found once. The source material was CD4+ or CD8+ T cells sorted from blood, sampled in a trial of the OX40 agonist ivuxolimab. All receptors derive from an adult with an advanced solid tumor such as melanoma, head and neck, liver or kidney cancer.

The chain is built from TRBV20-1 and TRBJ1-1, with D unclear. The CDR3 loop spans 11 amino acids. Trimming shortened V by 6 bases and J by 5 bases, and 10 bases separated the two germline ends. The germline V gene encodes CDR1 DFQATT and CDR2 SNEGSKA (reference sequence). Here the CDR3 DNA reads TGCAGTGCCGGCGGGCGTACTGAAGCTTTCTTT. Translated, it gives CSAGGRTEAFF.

The chain joins TRBV12-5 to TRBJ2-2; no definite D call. The V gene lost 2 bases and the J gene lost 3 bases, with 7 bases spanning the gap. From germline, CDR1 is LGHNT and CDR2 FRNRAP. This CDR3 has 14 residues. CDR3 DNA: TGTGCTAGTGGTTTGATTGGGGACACCGGGGAGCTGTTTTTT. Its translation: CASGLIGDTGELFF.

This clone occurred a few times. This sequence joins TRBV7-2 and TRBJ2-7; TRBD2 matches at 13 bases. CDR1 SGHTA and CDR2 FQGNSA come from the germline V gene. The CDR3 is 16 amino acids. Germline trimming cut 6 bases from V and 1 base from J; bases unmatched to any gene: 6. The CDR3 nucleotides read TGTGCCAGCAGACCGGGACTAGCGGGATGGTCCTACGAGCAGTACTTC. Translating gives CASRPGLAGWSYEQYF.

This sequence joins TRBV7-7 and TRBJ2-5; TRBD2 aligns across 8 bases. Per the germline V gene, CDR1 is SSHAT and CDR2 is FNYEAQ (reference sequence). This CDR3 has 12 amino acids. The CDR3 is CASGDKWETQYF. The CDR3 DNA sequence: TGTGCTAGCGGGGACAAATGGGAGACCCAGTACTTC.

The rearrangement joins TRBV6-5 to TRBJ2-7; D perhaps matches TRBD2 (5 bases). The CDR3 sequence is 15 residues long. The V and J ends lost 0 bases and 2 bases respectively, with 11 bases between them. In germline, CDR1 is MNHEY, CDR2 SVGAGI. The CDR3: CASSYSGEVTYEQYF. The CDR3 DNA reads TGTGCCAGCAGTTACTCGGGAGAGGTGACCTACGAGCAGTACTTC.

The genes are TRBV30 and TRBJ1-2, with 7 nucleotides matching TRBD1. From germline, CDR1 is GTSNPN and CDR2 SVGIG (reference sequence). The CDR3 spans 12 residues. The trim removed 6 bases at V and 4 bases at J, leaving 5 bases unmatched. CDR3 sequence reads: CACTGAPYGYTF. CDR3 nucleotide sequence: TGTGCCTGCACAGGGGCCCCCTATGGCTACACCTTC.

The J gene is TRBJ1-2, the V gene TRBV29-1, with TRBD1 matching over 10 bases. Germline V gene data show CDR1 as SQVTM and CDR2 as ANQGSEA. The CDR3 consists of 14 residues. Germline trimming cut 5 bases from V and 5 bases from J; bases unmatched to any gene: 8. CDR3 residues: CSVFTGQGFYGYTF. In DNA, the CDR3 is TGCAGCGTTTTTACGGGACAGGGGTTTTATGGCTACACCTTC.

The rearrangement links TRBV7-9 to TRBJ2-7; D might be TRBD2 (6 bases). CDR3 length: 17 residues. Germline values: CDR1 SEHNR, CDR2 FQNEAQ (reference sequence). With 3 bases removed from V and 3 bases from J, the gap between germline ends came to 21 bases. The CDR3 protein is CASSFYSGRPDHYEQYF. For the CDR3, the DNA is TGTGCCAGCAGCTTCTATTCAGGGAGGCCAGACCACTACGAGCAGTACTTC. The full variable domain, completed using reference TRBV7-9 and TRBJ2-7, is DTGVSQNPRHKITKRGQNVTFRCDPISEHNRLYWYRQTLGQGPEFLTYFQNEAQLEKSRLLSDRFSAERPKGSFSTLEIQRTEQGDSAMYLCASSFYSGRPDHYEQYFGPGTRLTVT.

The chain carries TRBV11-2 and TRBJ1-1, with D unresolved. The V end lost 0 bases, the J end lost 3 bases, and 5 bases lay between the germline ends. The CDR3 length is 13 residues. Looked up from germline, CDR1 is SGHAT and CDR2 is FQNNGV. DNA for the CDR3: TGTGCCAGCAGCTTAGATGTGGACACTGAAGCTTTCTTT. It codes for CASSLDVDTEAFF.

The chain carries TRBV11-3 and TRBJ2-6; no reliable D call. V lost 0 bases to trimming and J lost 0 bases, with 3 bases between them. Germline V CDR1 and CDR2: SGHNT, YENEEA. CDR3 length equals 15 residues. The CDR3 loop reads CASSLDGSGANVLTF. In nucleotides, the CDR3 is TGTGCCAGCAGCTTAGACGGCTCTGGGGCCAACGTCCTGACTTTC.

The chain combines TRBV19 with TRBJ2-1; perhaps TRBD2 as D (5 bases). V was cut by 7 bases and J by 6 bases, with 16 bases left in between. This CDR3 comprises 14 residues. The V gene's germline CDR1 is LNHDA and CDR2 SQIVND (reference sequence). This CDR3 is CASIKRDTSNEQFF. The CDR3 DNA sequence: TGTGCCAGTATCAAAAGAGACACTAGCAATGAGCAGTTCTTC.

The chain links TRBV6-5 to TRBJ2-7; D not resolved. In germline, CDR1 is MNHEY, CDR2 SVGAGI. CDR3 length equals 13 residues. The V and J ends lost 7 bases and 5 bases respectively, with 15 bases between them. The CDR3 DNA reads TGTGCCAGCACTCCCAATGGGCGCCACGAGCAGTACTTC. Translation: CASTPNGRHEQYF.

The chain links TRBV5-1 to TRBJ2-5, with D unclear. The CDR3 runs to 14 residues. Trimming stripped 0 bases from V and 6 bases from J, with 12 bases between. Germline CDR1 and CDR2: SGHRS and YFSETQ. The CDR3 nucleotides are TGCGCCAGCAGCTTGGAGTACGGAGCCAAGACCCAGTACTTC. Amino acid sequence: CASSLEYGAKTQYF.

Worth noting for this clone: The same CDR3 can be traced to other DNA sequences in this sample. The V call is TRBV19, the J call TRBJ1-1, with D perhaps TRBD1 (5 bases). Germline V gene lookup returns CDR1 LNHDA and CDR2 SQIVND (reference sequence). The length of the CDR3 is 15 residues. V lost 0 bases, J lost 3 bases, and 11 bases lay in between. CDR3 DNA: TGTGCCAGTAGTATAGATCCCGGAGGGGACACTGAAGCTTTCTTT. Translated: CASSIDPGGDTEAFF.

This clone was counted only a few times. The chain recombines TRBV18 with TRBJ1-1, with 9 bases that match TRBD1. This CDR3 has 17 amino acids. The germline gives CDR1 KGHSH, CDR2 LQKENI. V gave up 0 bases and J gave up 0 bases; unmatched junction bases: 5. The CDR3, as DNA: TGTGCCAGCTCACCACCGGGACAGGGAGAACTGAACACTGAAGCTTTCTTT. As protein: CASSPPGQGELNTEAFF.

This clone was detected a few times. At one of its ends the junction is not consistent with the germline gene, which may arise from a read error. The CDR3 region has the DNA TGTGCCAGCAGTGAAGTGAGGACAGGGGACCACTTC. Protein sequence: CASSEVRTGDHF. The J gene is TRBJ2-7, the V gene TRBV6-1; 9 nucleotides line up with TRBD1. Germline CDR1 reads MNHNS; CDR2 reads SASEGT. The CDR3 is 12 residues long.

V and J are TRBV6-5 and TRBJ2-7; 7 nucleotides match TRBD1. The CDR3 has 11 residues. The J segment lost 6 bases and the V segment lost 7 bases, leaving 3 bases of the junction unmatched. CDR1 and CDR2 (germline): MNHEY, SVGAGI. The CDR3 coding sequence is TGTGCCAGCATAGGACAGGCCGAGCAGTACTTC. Residues: CASIGQAEQYF.

This rearrangement joins TRBV19 to TRBJ2-5; TRBD1 matches 9 bases. J lost 4 bases, V lost 4 bases, and 10 bases had no gene match. Germline-derived CDR1 and CDR2 are LNHDA and SQIVND (reference sequence). The CDR3 is 16 residues long. The CDR3 DNA is TGTGCCAGTAGTAAATCCGGGACGACAGGGGGAGAGACCCAGTACTTC. This encodes CASSKSGTTGGETQYF.

This chain uses TRBV6-1 with TRBJ2-5; TRBD1 matches at 7 bases. The CDR3 contains 15 residues. V lost 6 bases and J lost 4; bases outside the gene matches: 11. Germline V gene data show CDR1 as MNHNS and CDR2 as SASEGT. Here the CDR3 DNA reads TGTGCCAGCAGAACCACTTTACAGGGGATAGAGACCCAGTACTTC. Amino acids: CASRTTLQGIETQYF.

The CDR3: CASSYSIQSSGELFF. In nucleotides, the CDR3 is TGTGCCAGCAGTTACTCGATTCAGAGCTCGGGGGAGCTGTTTTTT. The J gene is TRBJ2-2, the V gene TRBV6-6; D gene uncertain. V gave up 0 bases and J gave up 8 bases, with 13 bases separating them. Germline V gene lookup returns CDR1 MNHNY and CDR2 SVGAGI (reference sequence). There are 15 residues in the CDR3.

The chain uses TRBV7-2 and TRBJ1-5, with a tentative D call TRBD1 (5 bases). From germline, CDR1 is SGHTA and CDR2 FQGNSA. CDR3 length: 15 residues. Trimming removed 3 bases at V and 8 bases at J, with 17 bases between. CDR3: CASSLQDDSIEPQHF. The DNA for the CDR3 is TGTGCCAGCAGCTTGCAGGACGACAGCATTGAGCCCCAGCATTTT. The whole variable domain, remainder taken from reference TRBV7-2 and TRBJ1-5, is GAGVSQSPSNKVTEKGKDVELRCDPISGHTALYWYRQSLGQGLEFLIYFQGNSAPDKSGLPSDRFSAERTGGSVSTLTIQRTQQEDSAVYLCASSLQDDSIEPQHFGDGTRLSIL.